The 21 T cell receptor beta chains given below trace back to one sample, sequenced in a study of molecular identifiers for immune sequencing clone quantification. TCRdb re-derived calls from the PCR reads in MiXCR, one entry per CDR3 protein. The sample records some 590,000 distinct CDR3 sequences, 25% being singletons. Sequencing was performed on naive CD8+ T cells from blood, with Jurkat cell RNA spiked in. As to subset: FACS-sorted CD8+CD4-CCR7+CD45RA+ naive T cells. These receptors were taken from a human donor in good health. Some libraries in this study had Jurkat cell RNA spiked in.

This chain joins TRBV19 and TRBJ2-3; D is unresolved. This CDR3 comprises 13 residues. Germline values: CDR1 LNHDA, CDR2 SQIVND (reference sequence). The germline V and J ends were trimmed by 4 bases and 6 bases, with 11 bases remaining between them. The CDR3 bases are TGTGCCAGTAGTAAACATTCCGCGGATACGCAGTATTTT. Its translation is CASSKHSADTQYF.

The CDR3 sequence is CASSRDSHEQYF. CDR3 sequence (DNA): TGTGCCAGCAGTCGCGACAGTCACGAGCAGTACTTC. V and J are TRBV6-5 and TRBJ2-7; D may be TRBD1 (5 bases). V was trimmed by 5 bases and J by 5 bases, leaving 10 bases between them. The CDR3 sequence is 12 residues long. Germline values: CDR1 MNHEY, CDR2 SVGAGI.

This clonotype was counted many times. This chain uses TRBV29-1 with TRBJ2-7; weak D call: TRBD2 (6 bases). The CDR3 loop spans 16 amino acids. The V end lost 1 base, the J end lost 0 bases, and 16 bases lay between the germline ends. Germline CDR1 reads SQVTM; CDR2 reads ANQGSEA. The chain's CDR3 is CSVEGPGGKSSYEQYF. CDR3 sequence (DNA): TGCAGCGTTGAAGGGCCGGGCGGGAAGAGCTCCTACGAGCAGTACTTC.

The table lists this clonotype with a few counts. The missing conserved phenylalanine or tryptophan at the end of this CDR3 makes a read error likely. This rearrangement joins TRBV6-2 or TRBV6-3 to TRBJ2-3; no clear D gene. From germline, CDR1 is MNHEY and CDR2 SVGEGT. Trimming took 2 bases from V and 6 from J, leaving 12 bases between them. The CDR3 runs to 14 residues. The CDR3 nucleotides are TGTGCCAGCAGTTACATGGGGATACGGGATACGCAGTATCTT. Translated: CASSYMGIRDTQYL.

The V call is TRBV30, the J call TRBJ2-2; weak D call: TRBD2 (6 bases). The CDR3 spans 13 residues. Trimming pared 3 bases from V and 4 bases from J, leaving 9 bases between. Germline-derived CDR1 and CDR2 are GTSNPN and SVGIG (reference sequence). The CDR3 nucleotides are TGTGCCTGGAGGGGGACTTTCACCGGGGAGCTGTTTTTT. This encodes CAWRGTFTGELFF.

The gene calls are TRBV11-2 and TRBJ1-1; D gene uncertain. This CDR3 is 12 amino acids long. V lost 1 base to trimming and J lost 7 bases, with 7 bases between them. From germline, CDR1 is SGHAT and CDR2 FQNNGV. The CDR3 region has the DNA TGTGCCAGCAGCTTAGGGGGAAATGAAGCTTTCTTT. Translation: CASSLGGNEAFF.

In this sample, this clonotype turned up a few times. The chain combines TRBV7-9 with TRBJ2-5; D might be TRBD2 (5 bases). The CDR3 is 14 amino acids. Germline-derived CDR1 and CDR2 are SEHNR and FQNEAQ (reference sequence). V lost 3 bases to trimming and J lost 5 bases, with 13 bases between them. The CDR3 spells CASSLDLAWETQYF. As DNA, the CDR3 is TGTGCCAGCAGCTTGGATCTAGCCTGGGAGACCCAGTACTTC. The variable domain in full, with the rest retrieved from reference TRBV7-9 and TRBJ2-5, is DTGVSQNPRHKITKRGQNVTFRCDPISEHNRLYWYRQTLGQGPEFLTYFQNEAQLEKSRLLSDRFSAERPKGSFSTLEIQRTEQGDSAMYLCASSLDLAWETQYFGPGTRLLVL.

This clonotype was counted ten times or more. V is TRBV5-6 and J is TRBJ1-1; no reliable D call. The CDR3 spans 12 residues. V lost 2 bases, J lost 7 bases, and 9 bases lay in between. From germline, CDR1 is SGHDT and CDR2 YYEEEE. CDR3 sequence reads: CASSFDLDEAFF. The DNA for the CDR3 is TGTGCCAGCAGCTTTGATTTGGATGAAGCTTTCTTT.

On this clonotype: It may be a read error: a sequence one base away is much more abundant. The rearrangement joins TRBV6-2 or TRBV6-3 to TRBJ1-1; no clear D. Germline lookup yields CDR1 MNHEY and CDR2 SVGEGT. The V end lost 7 bases, the J end lost 3 bases, and 6 bases lay between the germline ends. This CDR3 spans 11 amino acids. CDR3 sequence reads: CASTQYTEAFF. CDR3 sequence (DNA): TGTGCCAGCACCCAATACACTGAAGCTTTCTTT.

Concerning this clonotype: A much more abundant neighbour one base away suggests this may be a read error. The V and J genes are TRBV4-2 and TRBJ2-5; D is tentatively TRBD1 or TRBD2 (5 bases each). Germline V CDR1 and CDR2: LGHNA, YNFKEQ. V lost 1 base, J lost 7 bases, and 16 bases lay in between. This CDR3 has 15 residues. The CDR3 DNA follows: TGTGCCAGCAGCCAAGCACTAGTAGGGGAAGTGACCCAGTACTTC. It codes for CASSQALVGEVTQYF.

This clonotype was observed at least ten times. The chain joins TRBV4-3 to TRBJ2-1, with 8 bases fitting TRBD1. Trimming removed 0 bases from V and 8 bases from J; junction bases left unmatched: 15. Germline CDR1 LGHNA, CDR2 YSLEER. The CDR3 is made up of 18 amino acids. CDR3 sequence reads: CASSQEVARTGRVDEQFF. The CDR3 DNA reads as TGCGCCAGCAGCCAAGAAGTGGCCAGGACAGGGCGCGTCGATGAGCAGTTCTTC.

This clonotype was detected ten times or more. The rearrangement links TRBV12-3 or TRBV12-4 to TRBJ2-2, with D tentatively TRBD2 (6 bases). The CDR3 is 15 amino acids. Trimming stripped 5 bases from V and 0 bases from J, with 10 bases between. Here the CDR3 DNA reads TGTGCCAGCAGTCCTAGCGAGACGAACACCGGGGAGCTGTTTTTT. This codes for CASSPSETNTGELFF.

This clonotype came up a few times. The chain joins TRBV7-9 to TRBJ2-2; D might be TRBD1 (6 bases). This CDR3 is built from 17 residues. V was trimmed by 5 bases and J by 0 bases, leaving 16 bases between them. The germline gives CDR1 SEHNR, CDR2 FQNEAQ (reference sequence). The chain's CDR3 is CASSPVRAGANTGELFF. The CDR3 coding sequence is TGTGCCAGCAGCCCTGTAAGGGCAGGGGCGAACACCGGGGAGCTGTTTTTT. The variable domain in full, completed from reference TRBV7-9 and TRBJ2-2, reads DTGVSQNPRHKITKRGQNVTFRCDPISEHNRLYWYRQTLGQGPEFLTYFQNEAQLEKSRLLSDRFSAERPKGSFSTLEIQRTEQGDSAMYLCASSPVRAGANTGELFFGEGSRLTVL.

The sample holds many counts of this clonotype. This may stem from a read error, because a much larger clone lies one nucleotide away. The chain couples TRBV7-9 to TRBJ1-4; D is uncertain. Germline V gene lookup returns CDR1 SEHNR and CDR2 FQNEAQ (reference sequence). This CDR3 region has 11 residues. CDR3 DNA: TGTGCCAGCAGCTTAGGTGAAAGACTGTTTTTT. It codes for CASSLGERLFF.

The rearrangement links TRBV4-1 to TRBJ2-2; 10 nucleotides line up with TRBD1. J gave up 8 bases and V 3 bases, and 9 bases lay outside the gene matches. The length of the CDR3 is 16 residues. The V gene's germline CDR1 is MGHRA and CDR2 YSYEKL. In DNA, the CDR3 is TGCGCCAGCAGCCACCGGGGGACAGGGGAGATTGGGGAGCTGTTTTTT. It encodes CASSHRGTGEIGELFF.

This clonotype was recorded at least ten times. The chain couples TRBV5-5 to TRBJ1-1; D is undetermined. V lost 0 bases and J 6 bases, leaving 24 bases between the germline ends. Germline lookup yields CDR1 SGHKS and CDR2 YYEKEE (reference sequence). CDR3 size: 18 residues. CDR3 DNA: TGTGCCAGCAGCTTGGAAAGGGTCACCCCGGAGTCTCAACCTGAAGCTTTCTTT. It encodes CASSLERVTPESQPEAFF.

The chain combines TRBV24-1 with TRBJ1-5, with 8 bases that match TRBD1. Germline lookup yields CDR1 KGHDR and CDR2 SFDVKD. With 12 bases clipped from V and 0 bases from J, the junction kept 15 bases outside the gene matches. The CDR3 covers 17 residues. CDR3 DNA sequence: TGTGCCCTACAAGGGCCCGGGACAGGACATAGCAATCAGCCCCAGCATTTT. Its protein is CALQGPGTGHSNQPQHF.

The table lists this clonotype with a few counts. This CDR3 is CASSQDSFMGTGVFGTDTQYF. The CDR3 nucleotides read TGCGCCAGCAGCCAAGACTCCTTCATGGGGACAGGGGTCTTCGGCACAGATACGCAGTATTTT. The rearrangement links TRBV4-1 to TRBJ2-3; 10 nucleotides align to TRBD1. Germline CDR1 is MGHRA and CDR2 is YSYEKL. Trimming cost V 0 bases and J 1 base; bases outside gene matches: 16. This CDR3 region has 21 residues.

This clonotype has more than one count but fewer than ten. The chain uses TRBV19 and TRBJ1-5; the D gene is possibly TRBD1 (5 bases). Germline V CDR1 and CDR2: LNHDA, SQIVND (reference sequence). Deletions cut 3 bases from V and 4 bases from J, with 16 bases between. CDR3 length equals 16 residues. The CDR3 coding sequence is TGTGCCAGTAGTATTTGGGTCGGGGCAGGGAATCAGCCCCAGCATTTT. Its translation is CASSIWVGAGNQPQHF. The whole variable domain, filled in from reference TRBV19 and TRBJ1-5, reads DGGITQSPKYLFRKEGQNVTLSCEQNLNHDAMYWYRQDPGQGLRLIYYSQIVNDFQKGDIAEGYSVSREKKESFPLTVTSAQKNPTAFYLCASSIWVGAGNQPQHFGDGTRLSIL.

The chain couples TRBV19 to TRBJ1-5; D may be TRBD1 (5 bases). The CDR3 is 18 amino acids. Germline V gene sequence: CDR1 LNHDA, CDR2 SQIVND (reference sequence). Trimming took off 3 bases at V and 0 bases at J, with 18 bases between the two ends. CDR3 amino acids: CASSMFLWADTSNQPQHF. Written as DNA, the CDR3 is TGTGCCAGTAGTATGTTCTTGTGGGCGGACACTAGCAATCAGCCCCAGCATTTT.

For this clonotype: This may be a read error: a much more frequent sequence differs by one nucleotide. The gene calls are TRBV9 and TRBJ2-2; D unclear. The CDR3 totals 16 residues. Looked up from germline, CDR1 is SGDLS and CDR2 is YYNGEE. CDR3 loop: CASSLTKTENAGELFF. The CDR3, as DNA: TGTGCCAGCAGCTTAACGAAGACGGAGAACGCCGGGGAGCTGTTTTTT.